What follows describes a single TCR beta chain. This sample is drawn from a study of blood T cell repertoires in COVID-19. Sequencing used immunoSEQ multiplex PCR; TCRdb keeps in-frame clones, though not all of them. Here the sample spans fewer than 300,000 clones, around 84% being singletons. The CDR3 is 13 amino acids. Deletions cut 6 bases from V and 5 bases from J, with 13 bases between. CDR1 is MGHDK and CDR2 is SYGVNS in the germline V gene. The sequenced sample was PBMCs or T cells enriched from blood (not recorded which). The V call is TRBV25-1, the J call TRBJ1-2; TRBD1 might be the D (6 bases). This clonotype was obtained from a woman aged 50 to 65 who had recovered from COVID-19. The DNA of the CDR3 is TGTGCCAGCAGAGGCACAGGGAAGTATGGCTACACCTTC. This sequence encodes CASRGTGKYGYTF.